This T cell receptor (beta chain) is from a study of radiotherapy plus CTLA-4 blockade in lung cancer. Assay: immunoSEQ multiplex PCR; the TCRdb copy retains only in-frame clones and omits some. The sample yields 35,000 to 55,000 clones, 55% to 80% seen once. Germline loops: CDR1 MGHRA, CDR2 YSYEKL. CDR3 size: 16 residues. Trimming removed 0 bases from V and 6 bases from J; junction bases left unmatched: 7. The specimen was peripheral blood, collected from a patient treated with radiotherapy plus ipilimumab. The chain links TRBV4-1 to TRBJ2-1; 8 bases align to TRBD2. This clonotype was sampled from a human donor with non-small cell lung cancer who had a partial response to radiotherapy plus ipilimumab. CDR3 sequence reads: CASSQDQGLVLNEQFF. Here the CDR3 DNA reads TGCGCCAGCAGCCAAGATCAGGGACTAGTCCTCAATGAGCAGTTCTTC.